This T cell receptor (beta chain) was sequenced during a study of T cell responses to AZD1222 COVID-19 vaccine. With regard to this clone: The antigen is unknown.

This CDR3 spans 13 amino acids. The V end was cut by 2 bases, the J end by 8 bases, with 10 bases between. Germline V gives CDR1 SGHDT, CDR2 YYEEEE. Overall study findings and caveats: AZD1222 recipients seropositive at baseline numbered only 6 or 7. Two doses of AZD1222 preceded a rise in Spike-specific TCR breadth and depth. Close to half of spike-specific TCRs reportedly recognize unmutated variant regions. White British people made up most donors, females outnumbered males, and clonal diversity was possibly underestimated.

Data came from immunoSEQ multiplex PCR; TCRdb stores just in-frame clones and leaves some out. The sample shows about 97,000 clones, around 87% of them seen only once. The TCR comes from an adult in good health. Sequences were derived from peripheral blood, sampled on day 0 of AZD1222 vaccination. This rearrangement joins TRBV5-6 to TRBJ2-2; the D is unclear. The CDR3 is CASSFSGWGELFF. CDR3 DNA sequence: TGTGCCAGCAGCTTTTCCGGCTGGGGGGAGCTGTTTTTT.